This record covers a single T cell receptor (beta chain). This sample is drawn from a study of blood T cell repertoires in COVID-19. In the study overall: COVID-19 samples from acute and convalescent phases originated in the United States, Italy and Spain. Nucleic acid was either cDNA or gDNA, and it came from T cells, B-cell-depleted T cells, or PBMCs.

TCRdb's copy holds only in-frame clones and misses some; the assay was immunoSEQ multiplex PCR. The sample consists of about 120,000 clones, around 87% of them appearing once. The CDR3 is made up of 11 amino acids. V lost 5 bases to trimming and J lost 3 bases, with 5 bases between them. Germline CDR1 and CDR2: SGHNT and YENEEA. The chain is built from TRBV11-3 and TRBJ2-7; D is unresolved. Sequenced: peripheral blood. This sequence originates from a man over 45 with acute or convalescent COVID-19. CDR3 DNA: TGTGCCAGCAGCGCGAGCTACGAGCAGTACTTC. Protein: CASSASYEQYF.